The clone carrying this T cell receptor (beta chain) was seen just once. Possible read error: a much larger clone is one base away. Unsorted whole blood supplied the RNA, and germline DNA was extracted too. The CDR3 covers 15 residues. The germline V gene has CDR1 SGHNT and CDR2 YYREEE (reference sequence). Synthesis of TCR beta cDNA was carried out from about 0.55 ug total RNA with a constant-region primer. Researchers made the TCR beta libraries by running three nested multiplex PCR rounds with slightly modified ARM-PCR. The first two PCR rounds used TRBV1-TRBV30 primers with a Cbeta primer, 9 to 11 cycles each. MiXCR, applied by TCRdb to the multiplex PCR reads, yields one record per CDR3 protein. Seen here are 300,000 to 400,000 distinct CDR3 sequences, roughly two thirds observed once, and the top ten hold about 6.3%. The data are from a study of tumor-infiltrating lymphocytes in primary liver carcinoma.

The specimen sequenced was peripheral blood. The clonotype comes from a man aged 35-49 years with primary liver carcinoma and hepatitis B virus infection. The chain carries TRBV5-4 and TRBJ2-7, with D possibly TRBD1 on 6 matching bases. In nucleotides, the CDR3 is TGTGTCAGCAGCTTGGGGGCGGAGAGCTCCTACGAGCAGTACTTC. It specifies CVSSLGAESSYEQYF.